What follows are 29 T cell receptor beta chains derived from one specimen sequenced in a study of blood T cell repertoires in COVID-19. Only in-frame clones appear in the TCRdb table, and some are missing; sequencing was by immunoSEQ multiplex PCR. The sample gives some 75,000 clones, around 89% of which show up once; roughly 0.58% is in the top ten. The sample comprised peripheral blood. The receptors were gathered from a man aged 60-69 years with acute or convalescent COVID-19.

The chain employs TRBV6-5 and TRBJ2-7; a weak D match, TRBD2 (6 bases). Looked up from germline, CDR1 is MNHEY and CDR2 is SVGAGI. The CDR3 consists of 14 residues. V lost 8 bases and J lost 7, with 21 bases in between. CDR3 DNA: TGTGCCAGCTCGGAGGGAGGAGACCTACGGGAGCAGTACTTC. This codes for CASSEGGDLREQYF.

The rearrangement uses TRBV19 and TRBJ2-1; D may be TRBD2 (6 bases). Per the germline V gene, CDR1 is LNHDA and CDR2 is SQIVND (reference sequence). The V end lost 7 bases, the J end lost 8 bases, and 15 bases lay between the germline ends. The CDR3 contains 13 residues. CDR3 nucleotide sequence: TGTGCCAGTAAGGATGGATGGGAGGATGAGCAGTTCTTC. Translated: CASKDGWEDEQFF.

This chain links TRBV14 with TRBJ2-5; 7 bases map to TRBD2. The germline CDR1 and CDR2 sequences are SGHDN and FVKESK. With V trimmed by 1 base and J by 4 bases, 6 bases remained unmatched. This CDR3 spans 15 amino acids. CDR3 in amino acids: CASSQGTSLGETQYF. The CDR3 DNA sequence: TGTGCCAGCAGCCAAGGGACTAGTCTCGGAGAGACCCAGTACTTC.

The CDR3, as DNA: TGCGCCAGCAGCCCAAATCCAGATAACACTGAAGCTTTCTTT. Its translation: CASSPNPDNTEAFF. This rearrangement joins TRBV4-1 to TRBJ1-1; D is unclear. Germline assignment: CDR1 MGHRA and CDR2 YSYEKL. This CDR3 region has 14 residues. V lost 4 bases, J lost 2 bases, and 11 bases lay in between.

V is TRBV13 and J is TRBJ2-7, with D perhaps matching TRBD1 (5 bases). The V end was cut by 0 bases, the J end by 5 bases, with 8 bases between. The CDR3 runs to 13 residues. From germline, CDR1 is PRHDT and CDR2 FYEKMQ (reference sequence). CDR3 in amino acids: CASSLGTVDEQYF. The CDR3 DNA follows: TGTGCCAGCAGCTTAGGGACAGTCGACGAGCAGTACTTC.

The chain recombines TRBV5-1 with TRBJ2-1; 9 nucleotides line up with TRBD2. The CDR3 contains 22 residues. V shed 0 bases and J 1 base; nucleotides not matched to a gene: 20. The germline gives CDR1 SGHRS, CDR2 YFSETQ. The CDR3 DNA follows: TGCGCCAGCAGCTTGGATCTTGCAGGGACTAGCCCCGGGGATAGGTCCTACAATGAGCAGTTCTTC. Amino acids: CASSLDLAGTSPGDRSYNEQFF.

The table lists this clone with a count of one. J is TRBJ2-3 and V is TRBV11-2, with 10 bases fitting TRBD2. From germline, CDR1 is SGHAT and CDR2 FQNNGV. The ends lost 3 bases at V and 10 bases at J; junction bases unmatched: 10. The CDR3 runs 15 residues. The CDR3 loop reads CASSFTGTSEVAQYF. In DNA form, the CDR3 reads TGTGCCAGCAGCTTCACCGGGACTAGCGAGGTGGCGCAGTATTTT.

The chain is built from TRBV11-2 and TRBJ1-2; D possibly corresponds to TRBD1 (6 bases). CDR3 length equals 17 residues. Trimming shortened V by 5 bases and J by 3 bases, and 22 bases separated the two germline ends. Germline CDR1 is SGHAT and CDR2 is FQNNGV. The CDR3 DNA reads TGTGCCAGCAGCATCCGCCGAAGAGCGGGGGGCGACTATGGCTACACCTTC. Its protein is CASSIRRRAGGDYGYTF.

The chain carries TRBV6-4 and TRBJ1-6; D is uncertain. Trimming cost V 6 bases and J 0 bases, with 6 bases left between them. Germline V gene sequence: CDR1 MRHNA, CDR2 SNTAGT. The CDR3 runs 14 residues. Written as DNA, the CDR3 is TGTGCCAGCAGAGAGAGCTCCTATAATTCACCCCTCCACTTT. This translates into CASRESSYNSPLHF.

The chain uses TRBV7-8 and TRBJ1-1; D gene unclear. V gave up 0 bases and J gave up 2 bases, with 10 bases separating them. Germline CDR1 SGHVS, CDR2 FQNEAQ. The CDR3 loop spans 15 amino acids. The CDR3 loop is CASSLASGSNTEAFF. CDR3 DNA: TGTGCCAGCAGCTTAGCGTCGGGTAGTAACACTGAAGCTTTCTTT.

The table lists this clone with a count of one. The chain has TRBV6-5 and TRBJ1-1, with D hard to call. The V gene lost 6 bases and the J gene lost 10 bases, with 18 bases spanning the gap. The germline V gene has CDR1 MNHEY and CDR2 SVGAGI. This CDR3 is built from 13 residues. Written as DNA, the CDR3 is TGTGCCAGCAGAGGCGGGTTCGGGGTTGGAGCTTTCTTT. It specifies CASRGGFGVGAFF.

This chain joins TRBV19 and TRBJ1-5, with 7 bases lining up with TRBD1. Germline CDR1 is LNHDA and CDR2 is SQIVND (reference sequence). There are 13 residues in the CDR3. The V gene end was trimmed by 6 bases and the J gene end by 7 bases; junction bases not matched to a gene: 6. The CDR3 is CASRETGNQPQHF. The DNA for the CDR3 is TGTGCCAGTAGGGAGACAGGGAACCAGCCCCAGCATTTT.

This chain links TRBV4-2 with TRBJ1-1, with a possible D match to TRBD1 (6 bases). The CDR3 is 17 amino acids. The ends were cut back, 1 base at V and 0 bases at J, with 15 bases in the middle. The germline gives CDR1 LGHNA, CDR2 YNFKEQ. Here the CDR3 DNA reads TGTGCCAGCAGCCAAGCGGGACATTTCCTTATGAACACTGAAGCTTTCTTT. Translating gives CASSQAGHFLMNTEAFF.

J is TRBJ2-1 and V is TRBV9, with D possibly matching TRBD1 (5 bases). CDR1 is SGDLS and CDR2 is YYNGEE in the germline V gene. The CDR3 totals 14 residues. V lost 0 bases, J lost 15 bases, and 19 bases lay in between. As DNA, the CDR3 is TGTGCCAGCAGCGTAGCCCCCGACAGCCGTGGCTTGTTCTTC. Its protein is CASSVAPDSRGLFF.

The chain links TRBV30 to TRBJ1-2; 9 bases fit TRBD1. The germline V gene has CDR1 GTSNPN and CDR2 SVGIG (reference sequence). Trimming at V came to 1 base and at J to 3 bases, leaving 3 bases not matched to a gene. This CDR3 comprises 14 residues. The DNA of the CDR3 is TGTGCCTGGAGTGGATGGACAGGGGACTATGGCTACACCTTC. This encodes CAWSGWTGDYGYTF.

The chain has TRBV5-6 and TRBJ1-1, with 7 bases identical to TRBD1. This CDR3 region has 16 residues. Losses at the gene ends were 1 base for V and 10 bases for J; bases not matched to a gene: 16. CDR1 is SGHDT and CDR2 is YYEEEE in the germline V gene. CDR3 protein: CASSLSGGTERLGAFF. CDR3 in DNA: TGTGCCAGCAGCTTGTCAGGGGGGACAGAACGGCTTGGAGCTTTCTTT. The full variable domain, in which reference TRBV5-6 and TRBJ1-1 provide the parts outside the CDR3, is DAGVTQSPTHLIKTRGQQVTLRCSPKSGHDTVSWYQQALGQGPQFIFQYYEEEERQRGNFPDRFSGHQFPNYSSELNVNALLLGDSALYLCASSLSGGTERLGAFFGQGTRLTVV.

This chain uses TRBV6-5 with TRBJ1-2; D is unclear. The CDR3 extends over 13 amino acids. CDR1 and CDR2 from the germline V gene are MNHEY and SVGAGI. V was cut by 11 bases and J by 7 bases, with 20 bases left in between. The CDR3 sequence is CALTQERSSGYTF. CDR3 DNA sequence: TGTGCCCTTACGCAGGAGCGGAGTAGTGGCTACACCTTC.

The chain links TRBV27 to TRBJ2-3; 8 positions agree with TRBD2. After removal of 3 bases from V and 5 bases from J, the junction contained 4 bases not matched to a gene. Germline CDR1 MNHEY, CDR2 SMNVEV (reference sequence). This CDR3 has 14 residues. CDR3 sequence reads: CASSFGGGIDTQYF. CDR3 coding DNA: TGTGCCAGCAGTTTCGGGGGGGGGATAGATACGCAGTATTTT.

V usage is TRBV5-1 and J usage is TRBJ2-1; TRBD2 is a possible D gene (5 bases). The germline V gene has CDR1 SGHRS and CDR2 YFSETQ. V lost 4 bases, J lost 0 bases, and 14 bases lay in between. There are 16 residues in the CDR3. The CDR3 is CASSQAGVNSYNEQFF. The CDR3 region has the DNA TGCGCCAGCAGCCAGGCCGGGGTTAACTCCTACAATGAGCAGTTCTTC. Variable domain in full (rest from reference TRBV5-1 and TRBJ2-1): KAGVTQTPRYLIKTRGQQVTLSCSPISGHRSVSWYQQTPGQGLQFLFEYFSETQRNKGNFPGRFSGRQFSNSRSEMNVSTLELGDSALYLCASSQAGVNSYNEQFFGPGTRLTVL.

V and J are TRBV5-4 and TRBJ2-3, with D hard to call. The CDR3 runs to 13 residues. Germline loops: CDR1 SGHNT, CDR2 YYREEE (reference sequence). The ends were cut back, 4 bases at V and 5 bases at J, with 11 bases in the middle. This chain's CDR3 is CASSTDPRDTQYF. The DNA for the CDR3 is TGTGCCAGCAGCACAGACCCCCGAGATACGCAGTATTTT. The full variable domain, in which reference TRBV5-4 and TRBJ2-3 provide the parts outside the CDR3, is ETGVTQSPTHLIKTRGQQVTLRCSSQSGHNTVSWYQQALGQGPQFIFQYYREEENGRGNFPPRFSGLQFPNYSSELNVNALELDDSALYLCASSTDPRDTQYFGPGTRLTVL.

The chain links TRBV6-1 to TRBJ1-3, with D uncertain. In germline, CDR1 is MNHNS, CDR2 SASEGT. The germline V and J ends were trimmed by 2 bases and 4 bases, with 6 bases remaining between them. The CDR3 sequence is 13 residues long. The chain's CDR3 is CASSEREGNTIYF. The CDR3 DNA is TGTGCCAGCAGTGAACGGGAAGGAAACACCATATATTTT.

This chain links TRBV19 with TRBJ2-2; 13 bases are a match to TRBD2. From germline, CDR1 is LNHDA and CDR2 SQIVND (reference sequence). The J segment lost 7 bases and the V segment lost 5 bases, leaving 10 bases of the junction unmatched. The CDR3 contains 17 residues. The CDR3 is CASSPGTSGISNGELFF. Written as DNA, the CDR3 is TGTGCCAGTAGTCCCGGGACTAGCGGGATTTCGAACGGGGAGCTGTTTTTT.

This chain connects TRBV29-1 to TRBJ2-1; 11 bases fit TRBD1. V shed 4 bases, J shed 8 bases, and the junction held 7 bases outside the gene matches. This CDR3 region has 14 residues. In germline, CDR1 is SQVTM, CDR2 ANQGSEA. The CDR3 here is CSVGGDRGIDEQFF. In nucleotides, the CDR3 is TGCAGCGTTGGTGGGGACAGGGGGATAGATGAGCAGTTCTTC.

This clone was counted a few times. The chain joins TRBV14 to TRBJ1-2; D not certain. V was trimmed by 0 bases and J by 4 bases, leaving 9 bases between them. Germline CDR1 SGHDN, CDR2 FVKESK. This CDR3 is built from 14 residues. In nucleotides, the CDR3 is TGTGCCAGCAGCCAAGATCCGGGTAGCTATGGCTACACCTTC. Translating gives CASSQDPGSYGYTF. Drawing the rest from reference TRBV14 and TRBJ1-2, the complete variable domain is EAGVTQFPSHSVIEKGQTVTLRCDPISGHDNLYWYRRVMGKEIKFLLHFVKESKQDESGMPNNRFLAERTGGTYSTLKVQPAELEDSGVYFCASSQDPGSYGYTFGSGTRLTVV.

This sequence joins TRBV7-3 and TRBJ1-1; D may be TRBD1 (6 bases). The germline CDR1 and CDR2 sequences are SGHTA and FQGTGA. The CDR3 spans 13 residues. V dropped 5 bases and J dropped 1 base, with 8 bases sitting between them. The CDR3 here is CASSLDRNTEAFF. Written as DNA, the CDR3 is TGTGCCAGCAGCCTGGACAGGAACACTGAAGCTTTCTTT. The whole variable domain, remainder taken from reference TRBV7-3 and TRBJ1-1, is GAGVSQTPSNKVTEKGKYVELRCDPISGHTALYWYRQSLGQGPEFLIYFQGTGAADDSGLPNDRFFAVRPEGSVSTLKIQRTERGDSAVYLCASSLDRNTEAFFGQGTRLTVV.

The chain links TRBV19 to TRBJ2-2; 8 bases map to TRBD1. Germline CDR1 LNHDA, CDR2 SQIVND (reference sequence). Losses at the gene ends were 8 bases for V and 1 base for J; bases not matched to a gene: 12. The CDR3 consists of 17 residues. This CDR3 reads CASSLDRGFGNTGELFF. The CDR3, as DNA: TGTGCCAGTTCCTTAGACAGGGGATTTGGGAACACCGGGGAGCTGTTTTTT.

The V call is TRBV19, the J call TRBJ2-7; the match to TRBD2 covers 12 bases. CDR1 is LNHDA and CDR2 is SQIVND in the germline V gene (reference sequence). The V gene end was trimmed by 10 bases and the J gene end by 7 bases; junction bases not matched to a gene: 5. The CDR3 loop spans 12 amino acids. In DNA, the CDR3 is TGTGCCACCCGAGGACTAGCGGGAGAGCAGTACTTC. It translates to CATRGLAGEQYF.

The chain uses TRBV18 and TRBJ1-2, with D hard to call. V lost 3 bases and J 0 bases, leaving 2 bases between the germline ends. CDR1 and CDR2 (germline): KGHSH, LQKENI. This CDR3 comprises 12 residues. CDR3 sequence (DNA): TGTGCCAGCTCACCCTCTAACTATGGCTACACCTTC. Translation gives CASSPSNYGYTF.

This rearrangement joins TRBV6-5 to TRBJ2-3; TRBD2 might be the D (6 bases). Germline values: CDR1 MNHEY, CDR2 SVGAGI. The CDR3 has 15 amino acids. Trimming shortened V by 7 bases and J by 3 bases, and 17 bases separated the two germline ends. The CDR3 loop is CASNHNVGGTDTQYF. DNA of the CDR3: TGTGCCAGCAACCACAATGTCGGGGGAACAGATACGCAGTATTTT.